A single sample is the source of the 29 T cell receptor beta chains below, sequenced in a study of cytomegalovirus exposure and HLA in healthy donors. PCR used 60 Vbeta primers and 13 Jbeta primers. Only in-frame clones appear in the TCRdb table, and some are missing; sequencing was by immunoSEQ multiplex PCR. The table includes 200,000 to 250,000 clones, 65% to 80% detected once. What was sequenced was PBMCs. The receptors shown here come from a girl aged 2-10 years in good health and CMV-seronegative.

This chain links TRBV15 with TRBJ2-3; TRBD2 agrees at 10 bases. V dropped 6 bases and J dropped 6; count of bases not matched to a gene: 15. Germline CDR1 and CDR2: LNHNV and YYDKDF (reference sequence). This CDR3 is 17 amino acids long. CDR3 in amino acids: CATRRSLAGVGFDTQYF. Here the CDR3 DNA reads TGTGCCACCAGGAGGTCGCTAGCGGGAGTTGGGTTTGATACGCAGTATTTT.

The chain joins TRBV6-5 to TRBJ1-2; 10 bases agree with TRBD1. V shed 7 bases, J shed 7 bases, and the junction held 12 bases outside the gene matches. Germline-derived CDR1 and CDR2 are MNHEY and SVGAGI. The CDR3 length is 15 residues. CDR3 protein: CASTRGGQGEGGYTF. The CDR3 bases are TGTGCCAGCACAAGAGGTGGACAGGGGGAAGGTGGCTACACCTTC.

This chain connects TRBV18 to TRBJ2-3; 8 bases map to TRBD2. Looked up from germline, CDR1 is KGHSH and CDR2 is LQKENI. J was trimmed by 2 bases and V by 2 bases; bases with no gene match: 3. The CDR3 has 15 amino acids. This chain's CDR3 is CASSPNGLATDTQYF. The CDR3 bases are TGTGCCAGCTCACCAAACGGACTAGCCACAGATACGCAGTATTTT.

V gene TRBV5-1 combines with J gene TRBJ1-2, with 9 bases matching TRBD1. Germline lookup yields CDR1 SGHRS and CDR2 YFSETQ. The junction had 4 bases not matched to a gene; V was cut back by 4 bases and J by 3 bases. The CDR3 sequence is 14 residues long. The CDR3 here is CASSTDRGYYGYTF. CDR3 DNA sequence: TGCGCCAGCAGCACGGACAGGGGTTACTATGGCTACACCTTC.

The chain recombines TRBV29-1 with TRBJ2-7; perhaps TRBD1 as D (6 bases). V lost 5 bases to trimming and J lost 2 bases, with 10 bases between them. The CDR3 extends over 12 amino acids. Per germline, CDR1 SQVTM and CDR2 ANQGSEA. The CDR3 sequence is CSVLQGAYEQYF. CDR3 nucleotide sequence: TGCAGCGTTTTACAGGGAGCCTACGAGCAGTACTTC.

The chain carries TRBV15 and TRBJ2-5; perhaps TRBD1 as D (5 bases). The CDR3 loop spans 14 amino acids. Germline V gene data show CDR1 as LNHNV and CDR2 as YYDKDF (reference sequence). Trimming pared 1 base from V and 5 bases from J, leaving 11 bases between. CDR3 in amino acids: CATSRGQPGETQYF. In DNA, the CDR3 is TGTGCCACCAGCAGAGGACAGCCCGGGGAGACCCAGTACTTC.

The chain carries TRBV28 and TRBJ2-3, with a tentative D call TRBD1 (5 bases). The V gene lost 7 bases and the J gene lost 0 bases, with 11 bases spanning the gap. The CDR3 extends over 14 amino acids. Germline CDR1 is MDHEN and CDR2 is SYDVKM. CDR3 bases: TGTGCCAGCATCGACAGCCCTAGCACAGATACGCAGTATTTT. It specifies CASIDSPSTDTQYF.

The rearrangement joins TRBV6-1 to TRBJ1-5; the match to TRBD1 covers 7 bases. Germline V gene lookup returns CDR1 MNHNS and CDR2 SASEGT. This CDR3 region has 15 residues. The trim removed 5 bases at V and 1 base at J, leaving 5 bases unmatched. CDR3 DNA sequence: TGTGCCAGCAGTTCGGGGACAGCGAGCAATCAGCCCCAGCATTTT. Translation: CASSSGTASNQPQHF.

This chain uses TRBV10-1 with TRBJ2-1, with D possibly TRBD1 on 6 matching bases. Germline assignment: CDR1 WNHNN and CDR2 SYGVQD (reference sequence). Trimming shortened V by 4 bases and J by 4 bases, and 14 bases separated the two germline ends. This CDR3 has 15 amino acids. CDR3 bases: TGCGCCAGCAGTGGGCTAACCCAGGGGTACAATGAGCAGTTCTTC. Amino acid sequence: CASSGLTQGYNEQFF.

This rearrangement joins TRBV7-6 to TRBJ2-7; 12 nucleotides line up with TRBD1. Germline loops: CDR1 SGHVS, CDR2 FNYEAQ. This CDR3 has 15 residues. V was pared by 4 bases and J by 4 bases, with 5 bases of the junction left unmatched. CDR3 sequence: CASSSGTGGGYEQYF. CDR3 in DNA: TGTGCCAGCAGCTCCGGGACAGGGGGCGGGTACGAGCAGTACTTC. The variable domain in full, completed from reference TRBV7-6 and TRBJ2-7, reads GAGVSQSPRYKVTKRGQDVALRCDPISGHVSLYWYRQALGQGPEFLTYFNYEAQQDKSGLPNDRFSAERPEGSISTLTIQRTEQRDSAMYRCASSSGTGGGYEQYFGPGTRLTVT.

This chain joins TRBV5-1 and TRBJ2-3; D is unclear. Trimming shortened V by 1 base and J by 2 bases, and 14 bases separated the two germline ends. Germline V lookup: CDR1 SGHRS, CDR2 YFSETQ. The CDR3 loop spans 16 amino acids. CDR3 nucleotide sequence: TGCGCCAGCAGCTTGTCGGGTATCTTGCTCACAGATACGCAGTATTTT. Translation gives CASSLSGILLTDTQYF. The whole variable domain, remainder taken from reference TRBV5-1 and TRBJ2-3, is KAGVTQTPRYLIKTRGQQVTLSCSPISGHRSVSWYQQTPGQGLQFLFEYFSETQRNKGNFPGRFSGRQFSNSRSEMNVSTLELGDSALYLCASSLSGILLTDTQYFGPGTRLTVL.

The chain is built from TRBV6-4 and TRBJ1-5, with TRBD1 as a possible D gene (5 bases). V was pared by 3 bases and J by 7 bases, with 16 bases between. The CDR3 consists of 15 residues. Germline V gives CDR1 MRHNA, CDR2 SNTAGT. CDR3 sequence: CASSEKSGSGQPQHF. As DNA, the CDR3 is TGTGCCAGCAGTGAGAAGTCAGGGAGCGGGCAGCCCCAGCATTTT.

The chain is built from TRBV20-1 and TRBJ2-1, with D unresolved. Trimming pared 6 bases from V and 3 bases from J, leaving 6 bases between. Germline V CDR1 and CDR2: DFQATT, SNEGSKA (reference sequence). The CDR3 contains 11 residues. The DNA for the CDR3 is TGCAGTGCCCCCAACTACAATGAGCAGTTCTTC. Its translation: CSAPNYNEQFF.

The rearrangement uses TRBV5-3 and TRBJ1-2; no reliable D call. TRBV5-3 is annotated as an ORF whose role is uncertain. The V end lost 1 base, the J end lost 8 bases, and 6 bases lay between the germline ends. The CDR3 runs to 11 residues. The CDR3 DNA reads TGTGCCAGAAGCTTGAATGAGGGCTACACCTTC. This translates into CARSLNEGYTF.

V gene TRBV6-6 combines with J gene TRBJ1-1; D unclear. V was clipped by 5 bases and J by 3 bases, with 13 bases between them. This CDR3 contains 14 residues. Germline-derived CDR1 and CDR2 are MNHNY and SVGAGI (reference sequence). Here the CDR3 reads CASSPPRDDTEAFF. The CDR3 DNA reads as TGTGCCAGCAGTCCACCCCGGGATGACACTGAAGCTTTCTTT.

The chain links TRBV4-1 to TRBJ2-7; TRBD2 agrees at 8 bases. The V gene end was trimmed by 0 bases and the J gene end by 4 bases; junction bases not matched to a gene: 5. The germline gives CDR1 MGHRA, CDR2 YSYEKL. The CDR3 has 15 amino acids. The CDR3 DNA sequence: TGCGCCAGCAGCCAAGATTTCCGGGAGGGTTACGAGCAGTACTTC. This codes for CASSQDFREGYEQYF.

CDR3 amino acids: CASSLERGSSYNEQFF. The CDR3 nucleotides read TGTGCCAGCAGCTTAGAAAGGGGCAGCTCCTACAATGAGCAGTTCTTC. The V and J genes are TRBV7-6 and TRBJ2-1; D possibly corresponds to TRBD1 (5 bases). The CDR3 has 16 amino acids. V was pared by 1 base and J by 0 bases, with 10 bases between. Germline CDR1 is SGHVS and CDR2 is FNYEAQ.

This clone turned up a few times. V is TRBV7-8 and J is TRBJ1-2; no reliable D call. V was trimmed by 2 bases and J by 8 bases, leaving 21 bases between them. The germline gives CDR1 SGHVS, CDR2 FQNEAQ. This CDR3 region has 16 residues. The CDR3 DNA is TGTGCCAGCAGCTTACATCGCGATCTTCACGGCGGGGGCTACACCTTC. It yields the protein CASSLHRDLHGGGYTF. Full variable domain (outside the CDR3, taken from reference TRBV7-8 and TRBJ1-2): GAGVSQSPRYKVAKRGQDVALRCDPISGHVSLFWYQQALGQGPEFLTYFQNEAQLDKSGLPSDRFFAERPEGSVSTLKIQRTQQEDSAVYLCASSLHRDLHGGGYTFGSGTRLTVV.

V gene TRBV5-1 combines with J gene TRBJ2-5; TRBD2 matches 7 bases. The CDR3 is made up of 16 amino acids. Germline-derived CDR1 and CDR2 are SGHRS and YFSETQ. The trim removed 0 bases at V and 5 bases at J, leaving 10 bases unmatched. CDR3 bases: TGCGCCAGCAGCTTGGGTCAAACGGGACTAAGGGAGACCCAGTACTTC. Its protein is CASSLGQTGLRETQYF.

CDR3 nucleotide sequence: TGTGCCAGCAGCGACCACAGGGGGCAAATCAATGAGCAGTTCTTC. It yields the protein CASSDHRGQINEQFF. This sequence joins TRBV5-4 and TRBJ2-1, with 9 nucleotides matching TRBD1. V was clipped by 4 bases and J by 6 bases; unmatched bases: 8. Germline V gene lookup returns CDR1 SGHNT and CDR2 YYREEE (reference sequence). This CDR3 spans 15 amino acids.

The chain recombines TRBV5-4 with TRBJ2-3, with 7 bases that match TRBD2. Germline CDR1 reads SGHNT; CDR2 reads YYREEE (reference sequence). The junction had 13 bases not matched to a gene; V was cut back by 4 bases and J by 2 bases. The CDR3 totals 17 residues. CDR3 loop: CASSGEFSGLTTDTQYF. CDR3 coding DNA: TGTGCCAGCAGCGGAGAATTTAGCGGGCTTACCACAGATACGCAGTATTTT. Combining the CDR3 with reference TRBV5-4 and TRBJ2-3 gives the whole variable domain ETGVTQSPTHLIKTRGQQVTLRCSSQSGHNTVSWYQQALGQGPQFIFQYYREEENGRGNFPPRFSGLQFPNYSSELNVNALELDDSALYLCASSGEFSGLTTDTQYFGPGTRLTVL.

This clone was counted a single time. The genes are TRBV27 and TRBJ2-2; 9 bases are shared with TRBD2. CDR1 is MNHEY and CDR2 is SMNVEV in the germline V gene (reference sequence). Losses at the gene ends were 2 bases for V and 4 bases for J; bases not matched to a gene: 2. The CDR3 runs 15 residues. The CDR3 coding sequence is TGTGCCAGCAGTTTAGCGGGGGGGGCCACCGGGGAGCTGTTTTTT. Translating it yields CASSLAGGATGELFF.

V and J are TRBV29-1 and TRBJ2-5; 7 nucleotides line up with TRBD2. The DNA end is more similar to TRBJ2-7, so the J call may be wrong. CDR1 is SQVTM and CDR2 is ANQGSEA in the germline V gene. The CDR3 runs 15 residues. CDR3 sequence reads: CSVALVAGVSYEQYF. The CDR3, as DNA: TGCAGCGTTGCTTTGGTAGCGGGTGTCTCCTACGAGCAGTACTTC.

This chain uses TRBV7-9 with TRBJ2-2; 8 bases are shared with TRBD1. The CDR3 totals 15 residues. Unmatched junction bases numbered 8, after V lost 5 bases and J lost 6 bases. Germline CDR1 reads SEHNR; CDR2 reads FQNEAQ (reference sequence). The DNA of the CDR3 is TGTGCCAGCAGCCCGGGACAGGTTAGAGCCGGGGAGCTGTTTTTT. It codes for CASSPGQVRAGELFF.

The chain carries TRBV19 and TRBJ1-1; 8 bases map to TRBD1. Germline V gene data show CDR1 as LNHDA and CDR2 as SQIVND (reference sequence). This CDR3 is built from 16 residues. V shed 2 bases and J 5 bases; nucleotides not matched to a gene: 10. DNA for the CDR3: TGTGCCAGTAGTATAACTTACTACAGGGGGAAGACTGAAGCTTTCTTT. Protein product: CASSITYYRGKTEAFF.

The chain is built from TRBV5-1 and TRBJ2-1; TRBD1 might be the D (5 bases). The CDR3 spans 13 residues. CDR1 is SGHRS, CDR2 YFSETQ, per germline. V lost 3 bases and J 8 bases, leaving 12 bases between the germline ends. The CDR3: CASSSYRYYEQFF. In DNA, the CDR3 is TGCGCCAGCAGCTCGTACAGGTACTATGAGCAGTTCTTC.

In its sample, this clone was seen once. The chain carries TRBV12-5 and TRBJ2-7; 11 bases line up with TRBD2. CDR3 length: 17 amino acids. The V and J ends lost 1 base and 3 bases, in that order; junction bases with no gene match: 8. The germline CDR1 and CDR2 sequences are LGHNT and FRNRAP. The CDR3 loop reads CASGLAPLAGVNYEQYF. The CDR3 bases are TGTGCTAGTGGTTTGGCTCCACTAGCGGGAGTAAACTACGAGCAGTACTTC. The variable domain in full, completed from reference TRBV12-5 and TRBJ2-7, reads DARVTQTPRHKVTEMGQEVTMRCQPILGHNTVFWYRQTMMQGLELLAYFRNRAPLDDSGMPKDRFSAEMPDATLATLKIQPSEPRDSAVYFCASGLAPLAGVNYEQYFGPGTRLTVT.

The chain links TRBV19 to TRBJ1-2, with D unclear. CDR3 size: 13 residues. Trimming removed 3 bases at V and 4 bases at J, with 9 bases between. Germline values: CDR1 LNHDA, CDR2 SQIVND (reference sequence). CDR3 in DNA: TGTGCCAGTAGTATGCGTCCTCCCTATGGCTACACCTTC. Translated: CASSMRPPYGYTF.

This chain joins TRBV5-4 and TRBJ2-2; TRBD2 aligns across 8 bases. This CDR3 spans 17 amino acids. The germline CDR1 and CDR2 sequences are SGHNT and YYREEE (reference sequence). V gave up 5 bases and J gave up 0 bases; unmatched junction bases: 9. The CDR3 region has the DNA TGTGCCAGCAGTTTTAAACTAGCGGAGTCGAACACCGGGGAGCTGTTTTTT. This gives the protein CASSFKLAESNTGELFF.